This T cell receptor beta chain was recovered during a study of T-cell memory formation after mild COVID-19. The germline gives CDR1 SGHRS, CDR2 YFSETQ. The CDR3 is made up of 14 amino acids. TCRalpha and TCRbeta libraries used 5'RACE with constant-segment primers and UMIs. Via MiXCR, TCRdb re-called the 5' RACE reads, giving one row per CDR3 protein. The table lists about 430,000 distinct CDR3 sequences, around 17% of them singletons. Study-wide results and limits: Mostly located in CM and EM were contracting CD4+ clones, with contracting CD8+ clones located in EMRA. For second-wave clones that peaked at day 37, SARS-CoV-2 specificity went unverified.

Remarks on this clonotype: Its specificity is not known. One junction end does not reproduce the germline sequence, and a read error may be involved.

The receptor was isolated from a man aged 18 to 35 who had mild COVID-19 (a few samples of this study predate the infection). Cell type and time point are not known. Sequenced input: PBMCs or a T cell subset sorted from them (not recorded which). This chain joins TRBV5-1 and TRBJ2-7, with D unclear. CDR3 residues: CASSFGSISSEQYF. CDR3 nucleotide sequence: TGCGCCAGCAGCTTTGGCAGCATCTCCTCCGAGCAGTACTTC.